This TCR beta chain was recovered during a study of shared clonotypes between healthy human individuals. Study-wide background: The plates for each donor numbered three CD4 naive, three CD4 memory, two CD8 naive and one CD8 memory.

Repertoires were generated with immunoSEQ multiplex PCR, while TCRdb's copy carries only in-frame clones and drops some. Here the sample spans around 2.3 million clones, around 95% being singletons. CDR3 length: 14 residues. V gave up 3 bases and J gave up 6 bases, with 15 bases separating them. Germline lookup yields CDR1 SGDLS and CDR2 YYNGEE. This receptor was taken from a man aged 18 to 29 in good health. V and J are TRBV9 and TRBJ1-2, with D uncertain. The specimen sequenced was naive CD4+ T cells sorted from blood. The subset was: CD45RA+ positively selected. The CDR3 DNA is TGTGCCAGCAGCGGCGGCAGTTTAAACCATGGCTACACCTTC. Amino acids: CASSGGSLNHGYTF.